The following is a TCR beta chain sequence with its context. No antigen is known for it. Since a much larger clone is just one base distant, this may be a read error. From a lookup of the germline V gene, CDR1 and CDR2 are LGHNA and YSLEER. From the cysteine through the phenylalanine, the CDR3 covers 14 amino acids. The read is trimmed to its CDR3 DNA, 42 bases read in frame from base 1. Library method: 5' RACE. Sequencing was performed on a NextSeq 500. In the TCR library protocol, unique molecular identifiers were attached to individual cDNA molecules to correct for PCR bias and sequencing error. Sequencing covered both TCR alpha and beta chains, and within each sample the abundances of alpha and beta sequences were tightly co-correlated. The original pipeline was this. Decombinator V4 was used to annotate the V gene, J gene and CDR3 of the TCR sequences. TCRs were defined as expanded if a significant change between any two time points was detected under a Poisson model with p below 0.0001. TCR abundances were normalised to the total number of TCRs sequenced in each sample and reported as counts per million. MAIT TCRs were defined by TRAV1-2 paired with TRAJ12, TRAJ20 or TRAJ33, and iNKT TCRs by TRAV10 paired with TRAJ18. VDJdb, accessed on 1 November 2021, was searched for TCRs annotated for CMV, EBV and SARS-CoV-2, and TCRs annotated for more than one antigen were excluded. TCRdb took the public reads, trimmed them with fastp at Q25, ran MiXCR for clone calling and kept in-frame beta chains. Each entry merges the rows of one CDR3 protein and shows their most common DNA and genes. Clone size and V and J calls follow TCRdb, not the original study. The table for this sample lists 32,000 or so distinct CDR3 sequences; 9% to 9.5% of them were counted only once. The top ten constitute about 13% of the sample.

This was a case-control study nested in a cohort of healthcare workers in London, UK, who had nasopharyngeal swab PCR tests and blood samples taken every week. Between 23 and 31 March 2020, the week of the UK lockdown, healthcare workers were enrolled and then followed up weekly for as long as 16 weeks. This specimen comes from a study of early T cells in non-severe SARS-CoV-2 infection (dated by TCRdb to the early 2020s). The study in broad terms: Because TCR sequencing was done on bulk RNA from unsorted whole blood, the alpha and beta chains could not be paired.

What the research found in general, with its limitations: VDJdb matching was skewed toward anti-spike CD8 responses, so virus-specific expansions were likely underestimated and private and CD4 specificities were missed.

The rearrangement combines TRBV4-3 with TRBJ1-2; the D gene assignment is ambiguous. The sequencing input was whole blood. This clonotype was sampled from an adult who was a healthcare worker with PCR-confirmed SARS-CoV-2 infection or an uninfected control (not recorded which). For the CDR3, the sequence is CASGQVSGRYGYTF. DNA sequence: TGCGCCAGCGGCCAAGTGTCCGGACGGTATGGCTACACCTTC.